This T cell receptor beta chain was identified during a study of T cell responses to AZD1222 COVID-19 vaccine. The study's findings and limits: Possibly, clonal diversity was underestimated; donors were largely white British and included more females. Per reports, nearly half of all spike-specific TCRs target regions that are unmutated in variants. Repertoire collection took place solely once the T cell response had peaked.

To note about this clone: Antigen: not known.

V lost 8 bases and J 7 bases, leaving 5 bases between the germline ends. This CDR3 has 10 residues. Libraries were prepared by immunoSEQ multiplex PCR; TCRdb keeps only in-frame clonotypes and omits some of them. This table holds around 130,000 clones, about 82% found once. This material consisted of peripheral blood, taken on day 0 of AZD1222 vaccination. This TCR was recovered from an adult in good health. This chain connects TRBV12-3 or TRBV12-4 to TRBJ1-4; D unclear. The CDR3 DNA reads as TGTGCCAGCTCGGGTGAAAAACTGTTTTTT. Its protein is CASSGEKLFF.